These 10 T cell receptor beta chains share one sample of origin, sequenced in a study of blood T cell repertoires in COVID-19. The method was immunoSEQ multiplex PCR; TCRdb's version includes in-frame clones alone and lacks a portion of them. The table includes roughly 200,000 clones, about 88% detected once. The specimen was peripheral blood. Every receptor here comes from a man in his forties with active or convalescent COVID-19.

The chain links TRBV6-4 to TRBJ2-2; 9 bases align to TRBD2. CDR3 size: 16 residues. Germline V gives CDR1 MRHNA, CDR2 SNTAGT. J was trimmed by 0 bases and V by 3 bases; bases with no gene match: 2. CDR3 coding DNA: TGTGCCAGCAGTGAGACTAGCGGATCGAACACCGGGGAGCTGTTTTTT. It is translated as CASSETSGSNTGELFF.

J is TRBJ2-2 and V is TRBV18, with D perhaps matching TRBD1 (6 bases). This CDR3 contains 15 residues. The V gene's germline CDR1 is KGHSH and CDR2 LQKENI. Trimming cost V 3 bases and J 4 bases, with 12 bases left between them. The CDR3 spells CASSPIQGITGELFF. As DNA, the CDR3 is TGTGCCAGCTCACCTATTCAGGGGATCACCGGGGAGCTGTTTTTT.

The chain carries TRBV19 and TRBJ2-5; no definite D call. Trimming pared 1 base from V and 1 base from J, leaving 7 bases between. There are 14 residues in the CDR3. Per germline, CDR1 LNHDA and CDR2 SQIVND (reference sequence). CDR3 sequence: CASSIVNSQETQYF. CDR3 in DNA: TGTGCCAGTAGTATAGTTAACAGCCAAGAGACCCAGTACTTC.

The V and J genes are TRBV28 and TRBJ1-4; TRBD1 matches at 11 bases. The CDR3 loop spans 15 amino acids. Germline V lookup: CDR1 MDHEN, CDR2 SYDVKM. Trimming at V came to 0 bases and at J to 10 bases, leaving 4 bases not matched to a gene. The CDR3 DNA is TGTGCCAGCAGTTTATGGGGACAGGGGGAGGTAAAACTGTTTTTT. As protein: CASSLWGQGEVKLFF.

The chain is built from TRBV11-2 and TRBJ1-5; D not certain. Trimming removed 0 bases from V and 3 bases from J, with 9 bases in between. In germline, CDR1 is SGHAT, CDR2 FQNNGV. The CDR3 has 15 residues. CDR3 nucleotides: TGTGCCAGCAGCTTAGATGGGAGTTTCAATCAGCCCCAGCATTTT. Its translation is CASSLDGSFNQPQHF.

This sequence joins TRBV3-1 (or the pseudogene TRBV3-2) and TRBJ2-1, with 7 positions matching TRBD1. The J segment lost 15 bases and the V segment lost 4 bases, leaving 18 bases of the junction unmatched. The CDR3 loop spans 15 amino acids. Germline V gene sequence: CDR1 LGHDT, CDR2 YNNKEL (reference sequence). The DNA of the CDR3 is TGTGCCAGCAGCCTAGGGACAGCCGGCTACAACGGTCTGTTCTTC. Translating gives CASSLGTAGYNGLFF.

V is TRBV3-1 (or the pseudogene TRBV3-2) and J is TRBJ2-1, with 9 bases lining up with TRBD1. With 6 bases clipped from V and 8 bases from J, the junction kept 11 bases outside the gene matches. Germline V CDR1 and CDR2: LGHDT, YNNKEL (reference sequence). This CDR3 is 15 amino acids long. This chain's CDR3 is CASSQSGTGSHEQFF. The CDR3 DNA follows: TGTGCCAGCAGTCAATCCGGGACAGGGAGCCATGAGCAGTTCTTC.

The chain uses TRBV3-1 (or the pseudogene TRBV3-2) and TRBJ1-2; D is possibly TRBD1 (6 bases). The CDR3 is 15 amino acids. V was pared by 4 bases and J by 5 bases, with 17 bases between. Germline V gene lookup returns CDR1 LGHDT and CDR2 YNNKEL (reference sequence). CDR3 DNA sequence: TGTGCCAGCAGCCTCCGGACAGAGGGTGGATATGGCTACACCTTC. Its protein is CASSLRTEGGYGYTF.

V is TRBV3-1 (or the pseudogene TRBV3-2) and J is TRBJ1-1, with a tentative D call TRBD1 (6 bases). The CDR3 sequence is 15 residues long. V gave up 2 bases and J gave up 2 bases, with 12 bases separating them. In germline, CDR1 is LGHDT, CDR2 YNNKEL (reference sequence). The CDR3 spells CASSQPGHRNTEAFF. DNA for the CDR3: TGTGCCAGCAGCCAACCGGGACACCGAAACACTGAAGCTTTCTTT.

This chain links TRBV5-6 with TRBJ1-5, with 7 bases fitting TRBD1. This CDR3 spans 15 amino acids. Unmatched junction bases numbered 7, after V lost 2 bases and J lost 5 bases. Germline V gives CDR1 SGHDT, CDR2 YYEEEE. The CDR3 nucleotides read TGTGCCAGCAGCTTATACAGGGGCCCTGATCAGCCCCAGCATTTT. Amino acid sequence: CASSLYRGPDQPQHF.